These T cell receptor beta chains were read from a single sample in a study of cytomegalovirus exposure and HLA in healthy donors. The method was immunoSEQ multiplex PCR; TCRdb's version includes in-frame clones alone and lacks a portion of them. The sample has some 150,000 clones; around 77% are singletons. Sequenced input: PBMCs. The receptor source for this set is a man between 60 and 75 years old in good health and CMV-seronegative. Both conserved end residues are trimmed from each CDR3.

j_gene: TRBJ1-5; v_gene: TRBV19; CDR3aa: ASSIIQIGNQPQH
j_gene: TRBJ1-2; v_gene: TRBV7-2; CDR3aa: ASSLVAGGNYGYT
j_gene: TRBJ1-2; v_gene: TRBV6-5; CDR3aa: ASSYSRDRARGYT
j_gene: TRBJ2-1; v_gene: TRBV1; CDR3aa: TNKRGGCHEQF
j_gene: TRBJ1-2; v_gene: TRBV4-1; CDR3aa: ASSQDKGDRKNYGYT
j_gene: TRBJ1-5; v_gene: TRBV11-2; CDR3aa: ASSLGLGGEPQH
j_gene: TRBJ1-4; v_gene: TRBV29-1; CDR3aa: SVRTGGNEKLF
j_gene: TRBJ2-7; v_gene: TRBV30; CDR3aa: SYRGGGREQY
j_gene: TRBJ1-2; v_gene: TRBV5-1; CDR3aa: ASSFGGQVKGGYT
j_gene: TRBJ1-5; v_gene: TRBV7-2; CDR3aa: ASSLAGGAGQPQH
j_gene: TRBJ2-2; v_gene: TRBV7-7; CDR3aa: ASSSTPGLNTGELF
j_gene: TRBJ2-2; v_gene: TRBV9; CDR3aa: ASSTSGRANGELF
j_gene: TRBJ1-2; v_gene: TRBV5-1; CDR3aa: ASSSGQGNWGYT
j_gene: TRBJ2-3; v_gene: TRBV5-4; CDR3aa: ASSLGLGSTDTQY
j_gene: TRBJ2-7; v_gene: TRBV6-5; CDR3aa: ASSYTGQQTYEQY
j_gene: TRBJ2-2; v_gene: TRBV18; CDR3aa: ASSPQTSLAGVELF
j_gene: TRBJ2-5; v_gene: TRBV5-6; CDR3aa: ASSLEHRVDSQGETQY
j_gene: TRBJ1-2; v_gene: TRBV19; CDR3aa: ASSPGTAYGYT
j_gene: TRBJ2-2; v_gene: TRBV27; CDR3aa: ASSKQREPLGELF
j_gene: TRBJ1-2; v_gene: TRBV28; CDR3aa: ASSLRDYGYT
j_gene: TRBJ2-5; v_gene: TRBV7-6; CDR3aa: ASTPGGETQY
j_gene: TRBJ1-6; v_gene: TRBV7-9; CDR3aa: ASSPIRDTYNSPLH
j_gene: TRBJ2-7; v_gene: TRBV2; CDR3aa: ASSPNSRLAGSYEQY
j_gene: TRBJ2-7; v_gene: TRBV7-2; CDR3aa: ASSLDEGPKY
j_gene: TRBJ1-5; v_gene: TRBV29-1; CDR3aa: SVGTGTGVNQPQH
j_gene: TRBJ2-7; v_gene: TRBV30; CDR3aa: AWSIGGAYYEQY
j_gene: TRBJ1-1; v_gene: TRBV5-1; CDR3aa: ASSFDGVLNTEAF
j_gene: TRBJ1-1; v_gene: TRBV6-5; CDR3aa: ASSYSSGGRDEAF
j_gene: TRBJ1-2; v_gene: TRBV11-2; CDR3aa: ASSLEGSNYGYT
j_gene: TRBJ2-3; v_gene: TRBV28; CDR3aa: ASSLAGAADTQY
j_gene: TRBJ2-3; v_gene: TRBV4-3; CDR3aa: ASSQDLGLAGGPPSTDTQY
j_gene: TRBJ2-7; v_gene: TRBV6-5; CDR3aa: ASRPGTGAYEQY
j_gene: TRBJ2-2; v_gene: TRBV25-1; CDR3aa: ASSRGKGTNTGELF
j_gene: TRBJ1-5; v_gene: TRBV6-1; CDR3aa: ASNSREIGQPQH
j_gene: TRBJ1-4; v_gene: TRBV27; CDR3aa: ASSLGSGVGKLF
j_gene: TRBJ1-3; v_gene: TRBV7-9; CDR3aa: ASTPVGRPSGNTIY
j_gene: TRBJ1-6; v_gene: TRBV30; CDR3aa: AWSGQVVRNSPLH
j_gene: TRBJ1-5; v_gene: TRBV7-2; CDR3aa: ASSSRWGQPQH
j_gene: TRBJ2-2; v_gene: TRBV7-9; CDR3aa: SSSLAGGHSFNTGELF
j_gene: TRBJ2-3; v_gene: TRBV21-1; CDR3aa: ASSKVRFCGGGPDTQY
j_gene: TRBJ1-2; v_gene: TRBV2; CDR3aa: ASSLGANYGYT
j_gene: TRBJ2-1; v_gene: TRBV28; CDR3aa: ASTAGTSYNEQF
j_gene: TRBJ2-2; v_gene: TRBV6-1; CDR3aa: ASRETGDGTGELF
j_gene: TRBJ1-1; v_gene: TRBV10-3; CDR3aa: AISEQDWVRGEAF
j_gene: TRBJ2-1; v_gene: TRBV10-3; CDR3aa: AVGTGGRNEQF
j_gene: TRBJ1-4; v_gene: TRBV10-3; CDR3aa: AISEADSHNEKLF
j_gene: TRBJ2-5; v_gene: TRBV2; CDR3aa: ASRSYSDSQETQY
j_gene: TRBJ1-5; v_gene: TRBV5-1; CDR3aa: ASSLVAGSVVDQPQH
j_gene: TRBJ2-7; v_gene: TRBV15; CDR3aa: ATSRDQGSFEQY
j_gene: TRBJ1-2; v_gene: TRBV28; CDR3aa: ASNDQGSGYT
j_gene: TRBJ2-5; v_gene: TRBV28; CDR3aa: ASSLRLAGAQETQY
j_gene: TRBJ2-7; v_gene: TRBV6-6; CDR3aa: ASTPGGQGPYEQY
j_gene: TRBJ2-5; v_gene: TRBV4-2; CDR3aa: ASSPEGGGQETQY
j_gene: TRBJ1-6; v_gene: TRBV11-2; CDR3aa: ASSPRGNSPLH
j_gene: TRBJ2-5; v_gene: TRBV19; CDR3aa: ASKGFQETQY